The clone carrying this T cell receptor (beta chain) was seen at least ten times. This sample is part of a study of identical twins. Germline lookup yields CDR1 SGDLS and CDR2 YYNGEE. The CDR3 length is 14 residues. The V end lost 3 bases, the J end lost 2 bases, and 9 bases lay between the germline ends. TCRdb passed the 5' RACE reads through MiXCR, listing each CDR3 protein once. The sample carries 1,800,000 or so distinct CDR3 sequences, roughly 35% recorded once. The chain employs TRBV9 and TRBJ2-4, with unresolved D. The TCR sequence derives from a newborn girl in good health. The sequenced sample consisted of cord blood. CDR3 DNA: TGTGCCAGCAGCGCGACCCATACCAAAAACATTCAGTACTTC. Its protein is CASSATHTKNIQYF.